This T cell receptor (beta chain) was captured in a study of cytotoxic CD8 clonotypes in ibrutinib-treated CLL. Study-level findings and limits: Clonality went up at the time of ibrutinib response, stayed stable in sustained remission, and later dropped back toward its baseline level at progression. The times at which samples were taken varied between sustained-remission and progressing patients.

Trimming took 6 bases from V and 1 from J, leaving 6 bases between them. The germline gives CDR1 DFQATT, CDR2 SNEGSKA (reference sequence). The CDR3 loop spans 11 amino acids. TCRdb keeps only in-frame clones here, not all; method: immunoSEQ multiplex PCR. The sample has approximately 190,000 clones, about 75% seen once. Concerning this clone itself: Its specificity is unknown.

The source was PBMCs, collected after 12 months of ibrutinib treatment. The TCR was taken from a human donor with chronic lymphocytic leukemia. The chain has TRBV20-1 and TRBJ1-1; D not resolved. The CDR3 sequence is CSALGNTEAFF. CDR3 bases: TGCAGTGCCCTTGGGAACACTGAAGCTTTCTTT.